The 23 T cell receptor beta chains below come from one sample, sequenced in a study of cytomegalovirus exposure and HLA in healthy donors. PCR involved 60 Vbeta and 13 Jbeta primers. Sequencing used immunoSEQ multiplex PCR; TCRdb keeps in-frame clones, though not all of them. Altogether about 170,000 clones are present, around 83% being singletons, with the ten largest covering 2.5% to 3%. Sequencing was carried out using PBMCs. All receptors derive from a man aged 25-45 years in good health and CMV-seropositive.

The V and J genes are TRBV6-1 and TRBJ1-4; 8 bases align to TRBD1. The CDR3 totals 15 residues. Germline-derived CDR1 and CDR2 are MNHNS and SASEGT. J lost 1 base, V lost 7 bases, and 5 bases had no gene match. CDR3 DNA sequence: TGTGCCAGCACTACAACAGGGGGAACTAATGAAAAACTGTTTTTT. Protein: CASTTTGGTNEKLFF.

J is TRBJ2-1 and V is TRBV7-8; D is undetermined. Germline V lookup: CDR1 SGHVS, CDR2 FQNEAQ. This CDR3 spans 17 amino acids. Trimming removed 2 bases at V and 5 bases at J, with 19 bases between. The CDR3 region is CASSLLPLGPADNEQFF. The CDR3 DNA reads TGTGCCAGCAGCTTACTCCCCTTAGGCCCGGCGGACAATGAGCAGTTCTTC.

This clone occurred once. DNA of the CDR3: TGTGCCAGTAGTATCAGTAGTCCAGGGTGGGGCACAGATACGCAGTATTTT. It is translated as CASSISSPGWGTDTQYF. The chain employs TRBV19 and TRBJ2-3; D is possibly TRBD1 (5 bases). The V end lost 3 bases, the J end lost 1 base, and 17 bases lay between the germline ends. Germline V lookup: CDR1 LNHDA, CDR2 SQIVND (reference sequence). This CDR3 spans 17 amino acids.

CDR3 DNA: TGTGCCAGCAGCTTAGACAGGGAGGTGGAGAATCAGCCCCAGCATTTT. As protein: CASSLDREVENQPQHF. The chain couples TRBV7-3 to TRBJ1-5; 7 bases are a match to TRBD1. Looked up from germline, CDR1 is SGHTA and CDR2 is FQGTGA. The ends lost 2 bases at V and 4 bases at J; junction bases unmatched: 8. The CDR3 contains 16 residues.

This clone is a singleton in its sample. The rearrangement links TRBV6-1 to TRBJ2-1, with 8 bases lining up with TRBD1. CDR1 and CDR2 (germline): MNHNS, SASEGT. V was clipped by 6 bases and J by 7 bases; unmatched bases: 8. This CDR3 is 14 amino acids long. The CDR3 spells CASRGTGLFNEQFF. The CDR3 bases are TGTGCCAGCAGAGGGACAGGTCTTTTTAATGAGCAGTTCTTC.

The J gene is TRBJ1-1, the V gene TRBV7-3, with 8 bases fitting TRBD1. Per germline, CDR1 SGHTA and CDR2 FQGTGA. The CDR3 runs 15 residues. Trimming took 4 bases from V and 3 from J; bases not matched to a gene: 7. The CDR3 loop reads CASSYSGGADTEAFF. The CDR3 DNA reads TGTGCCAGCAGCTACTCAGGGGGCGCCGACACTGAAGCTTTCTTT.

This sequence joins TRBV9 and TRBJ1-2; TRBD1 aligns across 7 bases. CDR1 SGDLS and CDR2 YYNGEE come from the germline V gene. J gave up 4 bases and V 4 bases, and 13 bases lay outside the gene matches. This CDR3 spans 16 amino acids. The CDR3 DNA reads as TGTGCCAGCAGCTCAGCAGAGGGGGCGCTTGTCTATGGCTACACCTTC. This sequence encodes CASSSAEGALVYGYTF.

This sequence joins TRBV6-5 and TRBJ2-7; D call uncertain. The CDR3 runs to 14 residues. Trimming pared 7 bases from V and 0 bases from J, leaving 13 bases between. Germline assignment: CDR1 MNHEY and CDR2 SVGAGI. The CDR3 sequence: CASNDLTISYEQYF. CDR3 nucleotides: TGTGCCAGCAACGACTTAACAATCTCCTACGAGCAGTACTTC.

The V and J genes are TRBV7-2 and TRBJ1-5, with D possibly matching TRBD1 (6 bases). Between the trimmed V and J ends, which lost 2 bases and 5 bases, there was a span of 16 bases. CDR3 length: 16 residues. Germline CDR1 is SGHTA and CDR2 is FQGNSA. The CDR3 sequence is CASSLRGGEGDQPQHF. CDR3 coding DNA: TGTGCCAGCAGCTTAAGGGGGGGCGAGGGAGATCAGCCCCAGCATTTT.

The V gene is TRBV7-9, the J gene TRBJ2-3; no reliable D call. CDR3 size: 15 residues. Germline lookup yields CDR1 SEHNR and CDR2 FQNEAQ (reference sequence). Between the trimmed V and J ends, which lost 0 bases and 2 bases, there was a span of 9 bases. The CDR3 is CASSLASRLTDTQYF. CDR3 DNA sequence: TGTGCCAGCAGCTTAGCTAGCCGCCTCACAGATACGCAGTATTTT.

The CDR3 DNA sequence: TGTGCCAGCAGCCAACAGCCTTCTGGGGCCAACGTCCTGACTTTC. It specifies CASSQQPSGANVLTF. V is TRBV5-5 and J is TRBJ2-6; D is uncertain. The ends were cut back, 4 bases at V and 1 base at J, with 9 bases in the middle. This CDR3 region has 15 residues. The germline V gene has CDR1 SGHKS and CDR2 YYEKEE (reference sequence).

The chain links TRBV11-2 to TRBJ2-3; the D gene is possibly TRBD2 (5 bases). CDR1 and CDR2 (germline): SGHAT, FQNNGV. V was clipped by 5 bases and J by 0 bases, with 12 bases between them. The CDR3 totals 15 residues. CDR3 DNA sequence: TGTGCCAGCAGCCCCACGTGGGAGAGCACAGATACGCAGTATTTT. Translation: CASSPTWESTDTQYF.

This chain's CDR3 is CASSTTAGLLNEQFF. The CDR3 DNA is TGTGCCAGTAGTACGACCGCGGGGCTCTTAAATGAGCAGTTCTTC. The V and J genes are TRBV19 and TRBJ2-1, with D possibly matching TRBD2 (6 bases). The CDR3 runs 15 residues. Germline V gives CDR1 LNHDA, CDR2 SQIVND (reference sequence). V was pared by 4 bases and J by 7 bases, with 17 bases between. Together with reference TRBV19 and TRBJ2-1, the CDR3 gives the full variable domain: DGGITQSPKYLFRKEGQNVTLSCEQNLNHDAMYWYRQDPGQGLRLIYYSQIVNDFQKGDIAEGYSVSREKKESFPLTVTSAQKNPTAFYLCASSTTAGLLNEQFFGPGTRLTVL.

The rearrangement links TRBV7-3 to TRBJ2-7, with 7 bases matching TRBD2. The CDR3 has 15 residues. The V gene's germline CDR1 is SGHTA and CDR2 FQGTGA. Trimming removed 2 bases from V and 2 bases from J; junction bases left unmatched: 6. The CDR3 DNA sequence: TGTGCCAGCAGCTTAGACGCTAGCGGAGCCTACGAGCAGTACTTC. It translates to CASSLDASGAYEQYF.

This clone was counted a few times. J is TRBJ1-1 and V is TRBV25-1; 10 nucleotides align to TRBD1. Germline V gene lookup returns CDR1 MGHDK and CDR2 SYGVNS. Losses at the gene ends were 11 bases for V and 2 bases for J; bases not matched to a gene: 2. The CDR3 is made up of 12 amino acids. Here the CDR3 reads CADRGPNTEAFF. The DNA of the CDR3 is TGTGCCGACAGGGGGCCTAACACTGAAGCTTTCTTT.

The gene calls are TRBV29-1 and TRBJ2-2; TRBD1 matches at 11 bases. The germline V gene encodes CDR1 SQVTM and CDR2 ANQGSEA. Trimming cost V 4 bases and J 5 bases; bases outside gene matches: 9. This CDR3 region has 16 residues. CDR3 nucleotides: TGCAGCGTTGTATTGCCCGGGACAGGGGGGACCGGGGAGCTGTTTTTT. It is translated as CSVVLPGTGGTGELFF.

The chain uses TRBV5-6 and TRBJ2-2; 8 bases map to TRBD2. This CDR3 is built from 18 residues. Germline assignment: CDR1 SGHDT and CDR2 YYEEEE. V dropped 2 bases and J dropped 1; count of bases not matched to a gene: 10. This CDR3 is CASSFVTGGLGNTGELFF. The CDR3, as DNA: TGTGCCAGCAGCTTCGTTACGGGAGGGCTCGGGAACACCGGGGAGCTGTTTTTT.

The rearrangement links TRBV11-2 to TRBJ1-1; D is unclear. The CDR3 runs 15 residues. Trimming cost V 3 bases and J 0 bases, with 11 bases left between them. Germline CDR1 SGHAT, CDR2 FQNNGV. CDR3 DNA: TGTGCCAGCAGCTTGCCCGGACTGCTGAACACTGAAGCTTTCTTT. Translation: CASSLPGLLNTEAFF.

This chain joins TRBV19 and TRBJ2-1, with no clear D. V was pared by 7 bases and J by 0 bases, with 16 bases between. This CDR3 contains 16 residues. Looked up from germline, CDR1 is LNHDA and CDR2 is SQIVND (reference sequence). The chain's CDR3 is CASKHTRLNSYNEQFF. The CDR3 nucleotides are TGTGCCAGTAAACACACGAGACTCAACTCCTACAATGAGCAGTTCTTC.

V and J are TRBV19 and TRBJ2-7; 7 positions match TRBD2. The germline V gene has CDR1 LNHDA and CDR2 SQIVND (reference sequence). CDR3 length equals 14 residues. V was pared by 4 bases and J by 5 bases, with 8 bases of the junction left unmatched. As DNA, the CDR3 is TGTGCCAGTAGTAAAGGCGGGAGAGGCCACGAGCAGTACGTC. Amino acid sequence: CASSKGGRGHEQYV.

The V and J genes are TRBV19 and TRBJ2-3; 8 bases match TRBD2. The ends lost 9 bases at V and 4 bases at J; junction bases unmatched: 9. Germline V lookup: CDR1 LNHDA, CDR2 SQIVND (reference sequence). The CDR3 totals 14 residues. CDR3 DNA: TGTGCCAGCAAACCCGGGACTAGTGCAGATACGCAGTATTTT. Residues: CASKPGTSADTQYF.

V gene TRBV7-2 combines with J gene TRBJ1-4; TRBD1 matches at 10 bases. Germline CDR1 is SGHTA and CDR2 is FQGNSA. The CDR3 sequence is 15 residues long. Trimming took 5 bases from V and 8 from J; bases not matched to a gene: 8. CDR3 DNA: TGTGCCAGCAGCCTGACAGGGGGCGCGGGGGAAAAACTGTTTTTT. Encoded protein: CASSLTGGAGEKLFF.

The V call is TRBV2, the J call TRBJ1-2; 8 bases line up with TRBD1. The CDR3 has 15 residues. Germline values: CDR1 SNHLY, CDR2 FYNNEI. The V segment lost 5 bases and the J segment 4 bases; nucleotides outside the gene matches: 9. The DNA for the CDR3 is TGTGCCAGCAGTAGACAGGGGCTGGGGGTCTATGGCTACACCTTC. Protein product: CASSRQGLGVYGYTF.